This TCR beta chain was retrieved from a study of blood T cell repertoires in COVID-19. Study summary: Sites across the United States, Italy and Spain contributed samples from acute and convalescent COVID-19. Nucleic acid was either cDNA or gDNA, and it came from T cells, B-cell-depleted T cells, or PBMCs.

Seattle-derived patients entered the study during active infection and were followed longitudinally. This CDR3 region has 14 residues. The V segment lost 2 bases and the J segment 5 bases; nucleotides outside the gene matches: 1. Per the germline V gene, CDR1 is LNHDA and CDR2 is SQIVND (reference sequence). Original processing notes: Researchers report that nucleated cell counts were estimated from reference gene primer amplification. Libraries were prepared by immunoSEQ multiplex PCR; TCRdb keeps only in-frame clonotypes and omits some of them. Clone size and the V and J calls come from that table; the DNA yielded D and trimming. The table shows about 89,000 clones, with about 77% occurring only once.

The V gene is TRBV19, the J gene TRBJ1-4; TRBD1 agrees at 8 bases. This sequence originates from a man between 65 and 85 years old with COVID-19, enrolled during active disease. Sequenced: peripheral blood. This chain's CDR3 is CASSITGGNEKLFF. DNA for the CDR3: TGTGCCAGTAGTATAACAGGGGGGAATGAAAAACTGTTTTTT.